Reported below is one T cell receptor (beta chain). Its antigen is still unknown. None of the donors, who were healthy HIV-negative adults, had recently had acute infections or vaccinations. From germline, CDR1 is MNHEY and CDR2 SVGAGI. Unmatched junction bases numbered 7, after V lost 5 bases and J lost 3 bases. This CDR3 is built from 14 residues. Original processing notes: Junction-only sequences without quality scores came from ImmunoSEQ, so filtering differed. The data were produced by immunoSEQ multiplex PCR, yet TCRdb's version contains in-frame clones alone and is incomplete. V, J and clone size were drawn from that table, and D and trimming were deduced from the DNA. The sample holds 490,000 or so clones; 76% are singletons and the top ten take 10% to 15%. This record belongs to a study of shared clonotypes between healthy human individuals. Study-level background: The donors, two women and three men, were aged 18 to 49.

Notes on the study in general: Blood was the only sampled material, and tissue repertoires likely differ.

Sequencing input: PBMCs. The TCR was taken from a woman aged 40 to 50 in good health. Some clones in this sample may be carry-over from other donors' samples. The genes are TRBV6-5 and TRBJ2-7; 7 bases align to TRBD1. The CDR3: CASSPRTGLYEQYF. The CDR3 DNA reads TGTGCCAGCAGTCCCCGGACAGGCCTCTACGAGCAGTACTTC.